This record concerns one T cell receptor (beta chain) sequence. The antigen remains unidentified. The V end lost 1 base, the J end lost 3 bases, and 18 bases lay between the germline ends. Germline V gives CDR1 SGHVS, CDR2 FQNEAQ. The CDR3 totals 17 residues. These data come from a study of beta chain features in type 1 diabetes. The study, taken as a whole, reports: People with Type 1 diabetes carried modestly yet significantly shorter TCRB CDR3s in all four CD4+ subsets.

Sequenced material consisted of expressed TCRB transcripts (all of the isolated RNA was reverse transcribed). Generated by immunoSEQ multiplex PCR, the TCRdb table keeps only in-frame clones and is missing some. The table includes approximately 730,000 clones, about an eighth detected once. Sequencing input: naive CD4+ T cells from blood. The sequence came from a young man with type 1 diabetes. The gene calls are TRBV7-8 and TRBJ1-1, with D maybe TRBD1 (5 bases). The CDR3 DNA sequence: TGTGCCAGCAGCTTAGTTGCCTACCAGGGAACCCACACTGAAGCTTTCTTT. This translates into CASSLVAYQGTHTEAFF.